The 23 T cell receptor beta chains given below trace back to one sample, sequenced in a study of Ad26.COV2.S vaccination and SARS-CoV-2 variants (dated by TCRdb to the early 2020s). Library preparation used the immunoSEQ multiplex PCR assay. TCRdb took over this immuneACCESS table, retaining in-frame rearrangements with V and J assigned. Such tables are incomplete; in checked studies, under half of the missing clones stem from an unresolved V gene, and the remainder is unexplained. Recorded for this sample are about 680,000 clones; roughly nine tenths of them occurred a single time. Jointly, the top ten make up over 1.3% of the sample. Read against the paper, the sample's treatment or condition label means: around 19 received Ad26.COV2.S at low or high dose, single or two shots; about five received placebo; per-sample allocation not given. For vaccine and placebo recipients, the sequenced repertoires came from samples collected on day 63 after the first injection.

Specimen: peripheral blood, collected in a trial of Ad26.COV2.S vaccine versus placebo. The receptors stem from a person aged 18 to 59 who received the Ad26.COV2.S COVID-19 vaccine or a placebo.

V is TRBV4-1 and J is TRBJ2-2, with D unclear. The germline V gene encodes CDR1 MGHRA and CDR2 YSYEKL. The CDR3 length is 15 residues. V was trimmed by 1 base and J by 4 bases, leaving 10 bases between them. The CDR3 reads CASSQGWVPTGELFF. CDR3 nucleotides: TGCGCCAGCAGCCAAGGTTGGGTACCCACCGGGGAGCTGTTTTTT.

The chain combines TRBV30 with TRBJ1-2; D gene uncertain. Germline CDR1 is GTSNPN and CDR2 is SVGIG (reference sequence). V shed 5 bases and J shed 7 bases, with 17 bases lying between them. This CDR3 spans 13 amino acids. In nucleotides, the CDR3 is TGTGCCTGGGGGTCGGTTGCGGCCGCTGGCTACACCTTC. Residues: CAWGSVAAAGYTF.

The chain couples TRBV7-2 to TRBJ1-2, with a possible D match to TRBD1 (5 bases). Germline V lookup: CDR1 SGHTA, CDR2 FQGNSA. V lost 5 bases, J lost 3 bases, and 28 bases lay in between. CDR3 size: 19 residues. DNA for the CDR3: TGTGCCAGCAGCCCCTACGCGGCACCGGAAAGGGAAGGGGACTATGGCTACACCTTC. This translates into CASSPYAAPEREGDYGYTF.

CDR3 DNA: TGTGCCATCAGCGAGGGACAGGGGGTCAATCAGCCCCAGCATTTT. Translated: CAISEGQGVNQPQHF. The chain links TRBV10-3 to TRBJ1-5; 11 nucleotides match TRBD1. The ends lost 6 bases at V and 3 bases at J; junction bases unmatched: 4. Germline V gives CDR1 ENHRY, CDR2 SYGVKD. The CDR3 is made up of 15 amino acids.

This clone was counted many times. At the DNA level, this CDR3 is encoded by other sequences in the same sample as well. The V and J genes are TRBV20-1 and TRBJ1-5; 7 nucleotides line up with TRBD1. In germline, CDR1 is DFQATT, CDR2 SNEGSKA (reference sequence). This CDR3 is built from 14 residues. Germline trimming cut 3 bases from V and 4 bases from J; bases unmatched to any gene: 6. The CDR3 reads CSASPPGGNQPQHF. The CDR3 region has the DNA TGCAGTGCTAGTCCCCCAGGGGGGAATCAGCCCCAGCATTTT.

The chain carries TRBV3-1 (or the pseudogene TRBV3-2) and TRBJ1-2; D is unresolved. CDR3 length equals 12 residues. Germline V gene data show CDR1 as LGHDT and CDR2 as YNNKEL (reference sequence). V was pared by 4 bases and J by 4 bases, with 7 bases between. The CDR3 sequence is CASSRRPYGYTF. The CDR3 DNA sequence: TGTGCCAGCAGCCGACGGCCCTATGGCTACACCTTC.

The chain is built from TRBV3-1 (or the pseudogene TRBV3-2) and TRBJ1-2; 7 nucleotides match TRBD1. The CDR3 has 12 residues. Germline CDR1 is LGHDT and CDR2 is YNNKEL (reference sequence). The J segment lost 13 bases and the V segment lost 6 bases, leaving 11 bases of the junction unmatched. The CDR3: CASSHGTDKPTF. DNA of the CDR3: TGTGCCAGCAGTCATGGGACAGATAAGCCCACCTTC.

The genes are TRBV4-3 and TRBJ1-4, with 7 bases aligning to TRBD1. The V and J ends lost 1 base and 8 bases, in that order; junction bases with no gene match: 4. Germline assignment: CDR1 LGHNA and CDR2 YSLEER. The length of the CDR3 is 14 residues. The CDR3 DNA reads TGCGCCAGCAGCCAAGGACAGGGTGGCGAAAAACTGTTTTTT. Protein: CASSQGQGGEKLFF.

This rearrangement joins TRBV14 to TRBJ1-1, with D hard to call. CDR3 length: 13 amino acids. The V gene's germline CDR1 is SGHDN and CDR2 FVKESK. Trimming took off 6 bases at V and 2 bases at J, with 10 bases between the two ends. In DNA form, the CDR3 reads TGTGCCAGCAGTTACCAGACCAACACTGAAGCTTTCTTT. Protein sequence: CASSYQTNTEAFF.

This clone occurred once. The chain recombines TRBV2 with TRBJ1-1; tentatively, D is TRBD1 (5 bases). CDR3 size: 11 residues. The germline V gene encodes CDR1 SNHLY and CDR2 FYNNEI. V was shortened by 9 bases and J by 3 bases, with 8 bases between the two germline ends. DNA of the CDR3: TGTGCCAGTGGGGGGGACACTGAAGCTTTCTTT. It yields the protein CASGGDTEAFF.

The chain carries TRBV24-1 and TRBJ2-1; D is unclear. Germline values: CDR1 KGHDR, CDR2 SFDVKD. Trimming took 5 bases from V and 5 from J, leaving 6 bases between them. The CDR3 is 12 residues long. This chain's CDR3 is CATSGRNNEQFF. The CDR3 nucleotides are TGTGCCACCAGTGGAAGGAACAATGAGCAGTTCTTC.

Only one count was recorded for this clone. This chain links TRBV19 with TRBJ1-1; TRBD1 matches 7 bases. Germline-derived CDR1 and CDR2 are LNHDA and SQIVND (reference sequence). The CDR3 runs to 13 residues. V lost 2 bases, J lost 4 bases, and 1 base stayed unmatched. The CDR3 loop is CASSINRGTEAFF. The CDR3 DNA sequence: TGTGCCAGTAGTATAAACAGGGGCACTGAAGCTTTCTTT. The whole variable domain, filled in from reference TRBV19 and TRBJ1-1, reads DGGITQSPKYLFRKEGQNVTLSCEQNLNHDAMYWYRQDPGQGLRLIYYSQIVNDFQKGDIAEGYSVSREKKESFPLTVTSAQKNPTAFYLCASSINRGTEAFFGQGTRLTVV.

The V call is TRBV12-3 or TRBV12-4, the J call TRBJ1-5; D is unclear. The CDR3 spans 12 residues. The V and J ends lost 3 bases and 7 bases respectively, with 7 bases between them. CDR3 residues: CASSFPGQPQHF. The DNA of the CDR3 is TGTGCCAGCAGTTTCCCCGGACAGCCCCAGCATTTT.

The chain links TRBV9 to TRBJ1-1; D not resolved. Germline V gene data show CDR1 as SGDLS and CDR2 as YYNGEE. The germline V and J ends were trimmed by 1 base and 7 bases, with 20 bases remaining between them. The CDR3 covers 16 residues. CDR3 sequence reads: CASSVRTHAWAGEAFF. In DNA, the CDR3 is TGTGCCAGCAGCGTACGGACTCATGCCTGGGCCGGTGAAGCTTTCTTT.

The sample holds a few counts of this clone. V gene TRBV7-9 combines with J gene TRBJ1-6; D ambiguous. Trimming took 0 bases from V and 9 from J, leaving 9 bases between them. Germline loops: CDR1 SEHNR, CDR2 FQNEAQ (reference sequence). The CDR3 sequence is 14 residues long. CDR3 coding DNA: TGTGCCAGCAGCTTAGCCTACGGCGGTTCACCCCTCCACTTT. Its translation is CASSLAYGGSPLHF. Based on the CDR3 plus reference TRBV7-9 and TRBJ1-6, the full variable domain is DTGVSQNPRHKITKRGQNVTFRCDPISEHNRLYWYRQTLGQGPEFLTYFQNEAQLEKSRLLSDRFSAERPKGSFSTLEIQRTEQGDSAMYLCASSLAYGGSPLHFGNGTRLTVT.

The CDR3, as DNA: TGTGCCAGCAGATTTATAAACAATGAGCAGTTCTTC. This gives the protein CASRFINNEQFF. This sequence joins TRBV2 and TRBJ2-1; D uncertain. The CDR3 is made up of 12 amino acids. The germline V and J ends were trimmed by 6 bases and 5 bases, with 8 bases remaining between them. The germline gives CDR1 SNHLY, CDR2 FYNNEI.

The J gene is TRBJ2-3, the V gene TRBV24-1; a possible D gene is TRBD2 (5 bases). The CDR3 covers 15 residues. Germline lookup yields CDR1 KGHDR and CDR2 SFDVKD. Between the trimmed V and J ends, which lost 9 bases and 4 bases, there was a span of 19 bases. The CDR3 DNA follows: TGTGCCACCCTCGGGGATCCGTCGGTCCCAGATACGCAGTATTTT. Amino acid sequence: CATLGDPSVPDTQYF.

This chain joins TRBV18 and TRBJ2-7; 9 bases match TRBD1. CDR1 and CDR2 from the germline V gene are KGHSH and LQKENI. V dropped 3 bases and J dropped 2; count of bases not matched to a gene: 5. The CDR3 runs 15 residues. CDR3 DNA sequence: TGTGCCAGCTCACCGAGGACAGGGGTCCCCTACGAGCAGTACTTC. Amino acids: CASSPRTGVPYEQYF.

This clone was found once. CDR3 sequence (DNA): TGTGCCAGTAGTTTCCAGCGGAACACAGATACGCAGTATTTT. It yields the protein CASSFQRNTDTQYF. The V and J genes are TRBV19 and TRBJ2-3, with D perhaps matching TRBD2 (5 bases). Deletions cut 5 bases from V and 2 bases from J, with 11 bases between. Germline V lookup: CDR1 LNHDA, CDR2 SQIVND (reference sequence). The CDR3 sequence is 14 residues long.

The chain uses TRBV4-2 and TRBJ1-2; D gene ambiguous. Germline V lookup: CDR1 LGHNA, CDR2 YNFKEQ. V was shortened by 1 base and J by 1 base, with 10 bases between the two germline ends. CDR3 length: 15 amino acids. CDR3 nucleotides: TGTGCCAGCAGCCAAGTCTCCGGCATTAACTATGGCTACACCTTC. Translating gives CASSQVSGINYGYTF.

The CDR3 protein is CASSWRVRQPQHF. DNA for the CDR3: TGTGCCAGCAGTTGGAGGGTACGTCAGCCCCAGCATTTT. The rearrangement links TRBV6-2 or TRBV6-3 to TRBJ1-5; D is uncertain. CDR1 MNHEY and CDR2 SVGEGT come from the germline V gene. V shed 4 bases and J shed 6 bases, with 10 bases lying between them. CDR3 length: 13 amino acids.

This chain uses TRBV6-5 with TRBJ2-3; the match to TRBD2 covers 7 bases. CDR3 length: 14 amino acids. Germline V gene lookup returns CDR1 MNHEY and CDR2 SVGAGI. J gave up 5 bases and V 6 bases, and 8 bases lay outside the gene matches. DNA of the CDR3: TGTGCCAGCAGCTTGACTAGCAGTGGAGATACGCAGTATTTT. The encoded protein is CASSLTSSGDTQYF.

In this sample, this clone turned up once. The chain links TRBV9 to TRBJ1-2; TRBD1 agrees at 8 bases. Germline V gene data show CDR1 as SGDLS and CDR2 as YYNGEE. This CDR3 has 13 amino acids. J lost 7 bases, V lost 0 bases, and 2 bases had no gene match. The CDR3 is CASSVGQGLGYTF. For the CDR3, the DNA is TGTGCCAGCAGCGTAGGACAGGGGCTTGGCTACACCTTC.